The table lists the clone carrying this T cell receptor (beta chain) with a few counts. The antigen is unknown. CDR1 and CDR2 (germline): LNHDA, SQIVND (reference sequence). The CDR3 has 14 amino acids. This sample was included in a study of post-analysis software for immune sequencing data. TCR beta cDNA libraries included unique molecular identifiers. Via MiXCR, TCRdb re-called the PCR reads, giving one row per CDR3 protein. The sample comprises around 200,000 distinct CDR3 sequences, about 30% of which are singletons, and around 3.2% rests with the top ten. Findings and limits, study-wide: About five TRBV segments appeared more often in patients than in controls, and TRBV5-6, TRBV5-1 and TRBV20-1 were among these.

The genes are TRBV19 and TRBJ2-5; tentative D call: TRBD1 (6 bases). The J call is uncertain, as TRBJ2-7 better fits the DNA end. The specimen was blood. The TCR was taken from a girl aged 2-17 years with multiple sclerosis. The CDR3 loop is CASSRLQGNGEQYF. CDR3 in DNA: TGTGCCAGTAGTAGACTACAGGGCAACGGCGAGCAGTACTTC.